This is a list of T cell receptor beta chains from one sample in a study of blood T cell repertoires in COVID-19. Generated by immunoSEQ multiplex PCR, the TCRdb table keeps only in-frame clones and is missing some. This sample has more than 200,000 clones, with about 88% found just once. Sequencing input: peripheral blood. The receptors shown here come from a man aged 70-80 years with acute or convalescent COVID-19. Each CDR3 is given with its conserved first and last residue. The order of the fields is clone size, D gene, V gene, J gene, CDR3 protein, CDR3 DNA. A D gene is named only where the DNA matches it firmly. For some rows the clone size is stated as once, few or many, or as a class when expanded; others skip it.

-,-,TRBV19,TRBJ1-5,CASTPAGAGQPQHF,TGTGCCAGTACCCCCGCGGGGGCAGGTCAGCCCCAGCATTTT
-,-,TRBV5-1,TRBJ2-5,CASSLGAQPTQETQYF,TGCGCCAGCAGCTTGGGGGCCCAGCCGACCCAAGAGACCCAGTACTTC
once,TRBD1,TRBV5-1,TRBJ2-6,CASSLAPRTGSSSGANVLTF,TGCGCCAGCAGCTTGGCGCCACGGACAGGGTCGTCCTCTGGGGCCAACGTCCTGACTTTC
-,TRBD1,TRBV4-1,TRBJ2-2,CASQRQGNTGELFF,TGCGCCAGCCAGAGACAGGGGAACACCGGGGAGCTGTTTTTT
-,TRBD2,TRBV7-3,TRBJ2-1,CASSLRAGASRREQFF,TGTGCCAGCAGCTTAAGAGCGGGAGCATCCCGCCGGGAGCAGTTCTTC
once,-,TRBV15,TRBJ2-5,CATSRDQGPAGRQETQYF,TGTGCCACCAGCAGAGATCAAGGTCCGGCGGGACGACAAGAGACCCAGTACTTC
-,-,TRBV5-4,TRBJ1-2,CASSYGGGSEYGYTF,TGTGCCAGCAGCTATGGTGGAGGAAGTGAGTATGGCTACACCTTC
-,TRBD2,TRBV7-2,TRBJ2-7,CASSFETSGKGLTSYEQYF,TGTGCCAGCAGCTTCGAGACTAGCGGTAAAGGACTAACTTCCTACGAGCAGTACTTC
-,-,TRBV12-3/TRBV12-4,TRBJ2-7,CASSDSPLYEQYF,TGTGCCAGCAGTGATAGCCCTCTCTACGAGCAGTACTTC
few,-,TRBV4-1,TRBJ2-5,CASSQGDAETQYF,TGCGCCAGCAGCCAAGGCGATGCCGAGACCCAGTACTTC
-,TRBD1,TRBV5-6,TRBJ1-2,CASSLATGRSQEAGYTF,TGTGCCAGCAGCTTGGCGACAGGGAGGTCTCAAGAAGCTGGCTACACCTTC
-,-,TRBV10-3,TRBJ2-5,CAISEGGSPRETQYF,TGTGCCATCAGTGAGGGGGGGTCCCCACGAGAGACCCAGTACTTC
-,TRBD2,TRBV15,TRBJ2-2,CATSRPPGLAGGGTGELFF,TGTGCCACCAGCAGACCCCCGGGACTAGCGGGAGGGGGGACCGGGGAGCTGTTTTTT
-,TRBD2,TRBV7-9,TRBJ2-2,CASSLEAGGITGELFF,TGTGCCAGCAGCTTAGAAGCGGGAGGGATCACCGGGGAGCTGTTTTTT
-,-,TRBV18,TRBJ2-7,CASTRQSSYEQYF,TGTGCCAGCACGCGGCAGAGCTCCTACGAGCAGTACTTC
-,TRBD1,TRBV13,TRBJ1-4,CASSLGGGASEKLFF,TGTGCCAGCAGCCTTGGAGGGGGCGCGAGTGAAAAACTGTTTTTT
once,TRBD2,TRBV7-2,TRBJ2-1,CASSVSGSSYNEQFF,TGTGCCAGCAGCGTTAGCGGGAGTTCCTACAATGAGCAGTTCTTC
-,TRBD1,TRBV7-8,TRBJ2-2,CASSLAGTGVTGELFF,TGTGCCAGCAGCTTAGCGGGGACAGGGGTCACCGGGGAGCTGTTTTTT
-,-,TRBV28,TRBJ2-6,CASSLASGANVLTF,TGTGCCAGCAGTTTAGCGTCTGGGGCCAACGTCCTGACTTTC
once,TRBD2,TRBV18,TRBJ2-7,CASSSGLVGGYEQYF,TGTGCCAGCTCAAGTGGACTAGTTGGAGGCTACGAGCAGTACTTC
-,-,TRBV19,TRBJ2-2,CASSIDYRTGELFF,TGTGCCAGTAGTATAGACTACCGGACCGGGGAGCTGTTTTTT
-,-,TRBV5-1,TRBJ2-1,CASSLVGEVYNEQFF,TGCGCCAGCAGCTTGGTGGGGGAGGTATACAATGAGCAGTTCTTC
-,-,TRBV29-1,TRBJ2-1,CSVQSEGDEQFF,TGCAGCGTTCAATCTGAGGGCGATGAGCAGTTCTTC
-,-,TRBV9,TRBJ2-1,CASSVEAAGAFNEQFF,TGTGCCAGCAGCGTAGAGGCGGCGGGGGCGTTCAATGAGCAGTTCTTC
few,-,TRBV11-2,TRBJ2-1,CASSLATFPYNEQFF,TGTGCCAGCAGCTTAGCTACCTTCCCCTACAATGAGCAGTTCTTC
-,-,TRBV29-1,TRBJ2-2,CSVEAGSSGELFF,TGCAGCGTTGAGGCAGGGTCATCCGGGGAGCTGTTTTTT
-,TRBD1,TRBV5-1,TRBJ1-2,CASSLGGDSFYTF,TGCGCCAGCAGCTTGGGAGGGGACAGCTTCTACACCTTC
-,TRBD2,TRBV7-3,TRBJ2-1,CASSSGLAPRDDEQFF,TGTGCCAGCAGCTCGGGACTAGCCCCGAGAGACGATGAGCAGTTCTTC
-,TRBD2,TRBV19,TRBJ2-7,CASSPGLAGVYEQYF,TGTGCCAGTAGCCCGGGACTAGCGGGAGTATACGAGCAGTACTTC
-,-,TRBV2,TRBJ2-7,CASKRDYEQYF,TGTGCCAGCAAGAGGGACTACGAGCAGTACTTC
-,TRBD1,TRBV5-4,TRBJ1-1,CASSLGWDRRNTEAFF,TGTGCCAGCAGCTTGGGCTGGGACAGAAGGAACACTGAAGCTTTCTTT
-,TRBD2,TRBV10-3,TRBJ2-7,CAISEAGGPREQYF,TGTGCCATCAGTGAGGCGGGAGGGCCTCGGGAGCAGTACTTC
-,-,TRBV4-1,TRBJ1-5,CASSQDFQGRNQPQHF,TGCGCCAGCAGCCAAGATTTCCAGGGCCGAAATCAGCCCCAGCATTTT
-,-,TRBV2,TRBJ2-7,CASSLDSLGEQYF,TGTGCCAGCAGTCTAGACAGCCTCGGAGAGCAGTACTTC
-,-,TRBV5-1,TRBJ2-7,CASSELGWGSGEQYF,TGCGCCAGCAGTGAATTGGGTTGGGGCTCTGGCGAGCAGTACTTC
-,TRBD1,TRBV6-1,TRBJ2-2,CASSSGQYTGELFF,TGTGCCAGCAGTTCGGGACAGTACACCGGGGAGCTGTTTTTT
-,-,TRBV29-1,TRBJ1-2,CSGGDKLNYGYTF,TGCAGCGGGGGGGACAAACTTAACTATGGCTACACCTTC